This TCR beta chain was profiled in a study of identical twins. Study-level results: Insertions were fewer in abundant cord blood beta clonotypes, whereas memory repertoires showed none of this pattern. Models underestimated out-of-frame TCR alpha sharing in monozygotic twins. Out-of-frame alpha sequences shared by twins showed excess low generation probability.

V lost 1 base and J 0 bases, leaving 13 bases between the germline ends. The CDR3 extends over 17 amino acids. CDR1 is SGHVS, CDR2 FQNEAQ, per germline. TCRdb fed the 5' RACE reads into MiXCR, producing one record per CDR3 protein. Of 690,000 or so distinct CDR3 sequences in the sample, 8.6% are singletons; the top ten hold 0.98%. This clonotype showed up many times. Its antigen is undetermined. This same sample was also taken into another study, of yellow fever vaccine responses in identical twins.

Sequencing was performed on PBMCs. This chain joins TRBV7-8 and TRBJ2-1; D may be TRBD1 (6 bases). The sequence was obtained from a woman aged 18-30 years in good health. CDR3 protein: CASSLGLQGSSYNEQFF. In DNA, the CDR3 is TGTGCCAGCAGCTTAGGATTGCAGGGGAGCTCCTACAATGAGCAGTTCTTC. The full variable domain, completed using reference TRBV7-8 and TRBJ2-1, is GAGVSQSPRYKVAKRGQDVALRCDPISGHVSLFWYQQALGQGPEFLTYFQNEAQLDKSGLPSDRFFAERPEGSVSTLKIQRTQQEDSAVYLCASSLGLQGSSYNEQFFGPGTRLTVL.